Sequencing of this T cell receptor (beta chain) was carried out in a study of T cell changes during pregnancy in multiple sclerosis. Sequencing used immunoSEQ multiplex PCR; TCRdb keeps in-frame clones, though not all of them. The sample has fewer than 70,000 clones; more than 90% are singletons. Per germline, CDR1 MGHRA and CDR2 YSYEKL. This CDR3 has 17 residues. This chain links TRBV4-1 with TRBJ2-5, with D maybe TRBD2 (6 bases). The tail of the sequence fits TRBJ2-7 better, so the J call may be wrong. The material was peripheral blood, obtained in the second trimester of pregnancy. The clonotype comes from a female donor with multiple sclerosis, enrolled in a pregnancy study. CDR3 amino acids: CASSQDAEGMFSYEQYF. CDR3 nucleotide sequence: TGCGCCAGCAGCCAAGATGCGGAGGGGATGTTTTCCTACGAGCAGTACTTC.